One sample yielded the 21 T cell receptor beta chains listed below, sequenced in a study of human T cells and chemical hapten exposure (dated by TCRdb to 2020 to 2023). The time point label, as the study defines it: patch test 1, 2 weeks after DPC sensitization. The sample's treatment or condition label, in plain terms: therapeutic diphenylcyclopropenone sensitization with weekly scalp DPC. Preparation of the library involved RACE. Sequenced using a NextSeq 500. TCRdb reanalyzed the raw reads on its own, using fastp at Q25 for trimming and MiXCR for clone calling, and kept in-frame beta chains. Rows with a matching CDR3 protein are joined into one entry that keeps the most common DNA and genes. The sample yields 80,000 to 100,000 distinct CDR3 sequences; 6% to 9% were counted once. The ten largest clones represent 1.5% to 1.7% of the sample. This specimen consisted of whole blood, obtained in connection with sensitization to the hapten diphenylcyclopropenone (DPC). These receptors were collected from a young woman with alopecia areata. Some clones in this sample may be carry-over from other donors' samples.

This clonotype was counted ten times or more. The rearrangement links TRBV30 to TRBJ1-2; no firm D call. This CDR3 has 13 amino acids. Germline CDR1 and CDR2: GTSNPN and SVGIG (reference sequence). Trimming stripped 2 bases from V and 4 bases from J, with 11 bases between. Here the CDR3 reads CAWSLISGYGYTF. The CDR3 region has the DNA TGTGCCTGGAGTCTGATATCGGGCTATGGCTACACCTTC.

Many counts were recorded for this clonotype. The rearrangement uses TRBV7-2 and TRBJ1-2; D may be TRBD1 (5 bases). V lost 5 bases and J 2 bases, leaving 21 bases between the germline ends. CDR3 length equals 17 residues. CDR1 SGHTA and CDR2 FQGNSA come from the germline V gene. CDR3 region: CASSLKFRGRSNYGYTF. The CDR3 nucleotides read TGTGCCAGCAGCCTAAAGTTTCGGGGGAGGTCGAACTATGGCTACACCTTC.

This clonotype was counted ten times or more. The J gene is TRBJ1-4, the V gene TRBV6-4; no definite D call. CDR1 is MRHNA, CDR2 SNTAGT, per germline. The CDR3 runs 14 residues. V was clipped by 6 bases and J by 0 bases, with 8 bases between them. CDR3 loop: CASRETSTNEKLFF. CDR3 sequence (DNA): TGTGCCAGCAGGGAGACATCAACTAATGAAAAACTGTTTTTT.

Many counts were recorded for this clonotype. V gene TRBV20-1 combines with J gene TRBJ2-7, with D perhaps TRBD1 (5 bases). This CDR3 is 15 amino acids long. Trimming removed 1 base from V and 1 base from J, with 14 bases in between. Germline loops: CDR1 DFQATT, CDR2 SNEGSKA (reference sequence). CDR3 DNA: TGCAGTGCTAGAGGAGCCCAGGGTTGGTCCTACGAGCAGTACTTC. Residues: CSARGAQGWSYEQYF.

In its sample, this clonotype was seen many times. The chain recombines TRBV13 with TRBJ1-6; no clear D. V was cut by 0 bases and J by 10 bases, with 13 bases left in between. CDR3 length: 15 residues. CDR1 is PRHDT, CDR2 FYEKMQ, per germline (reference sequence). The CDR3 bases are TGTGCCAGCAGCTTAGGACAGAGCGAGGGATCACCCCTCCACTTT. Protein product: CASSLGQSEGSPLHF.

This clonotype has a count of ten or more. The gene calls are TRBV10-3 and TRBJ2-1; D unresolved. The germline V gene has CDR1 ENHRY and CDR2 SYGVKD. The CDR3 loop spans 12 amino acids. V was shortened by 4 bases and J by 6 bases, with 7 bases between the two germline ends. The CDR3 reads CAISAGGNEQFF. The CDR3 DNA reads TGTGCCATCAGTGCTGGCGGCAATGAGCAGTTCTTC.

The chain is built from TRBV6-1 and TRBJ1-1, with TRBD1 matching 9 bases. This CDR3 contains 14 residues. Germline V lookup: CDR1 MNHNS, CDR2 SASEGT. The junction had 6 bases not matched to a gene; V was cut back by 4 bases and J by 6 bases. The CDR3 DNA follows: TGTGCCAGCAGTGTGGGACAGGGTCATCCTGAAGCTTTCTTT. Protein sequence: CASSVGQGHPEAFF.

This clonotype occurred many times. This chain joins TRBV7-2 and TRBJ1-2, with 7 positions matching TRBD1. The V and J ends lost 1 base and 1 base, in that order; junction bases with no gene match: 3. Germline V gene sequence: CDR1 SGHTA, CDR2 FQGNSA. The CDR3 is 15 residues long. CDR3 nucleotide sequence: TGTGCCAGCAGCTTAGATTCAGGGGGTAACTATGGCTACACCTTC. Translation: CASSLDSGGNYGYTF.

This clonotype has more than one count but fewer than ten. The J gene is TRBJ2-6, the V gene TRBV7-9; 7 nucleotides agree with TRBD1. Germline assignment: CDR1 SEHNR and CDR2 FQNEAQ (reference sequence). V shed 1 base, J shed 4 bases, and the junction held 13 bases outside the gene matches. This CDR3 comprises 19 residues. The CDR3 spells CASSLGGGSVPSGANVLTF. The CDR3 bases are TGTGCCAGCAGCTTAGGAGGGGGCTCCGTCCCCTCCGGGGCCAACGTCCTGACTTTC.

This clonotype appeared a few times. This chain uses TRBV19 with TRBJ2-3, with D perhaps matching TRBD2 (7 bases). The CDR3 is 15 amino acids. The germline V gene has CDR1 LNHDA and CDR2 SQIVND (reference sequence). The V gene lost 10 bases and the J gene lost 3 bases, with 20 bases spanning the gap. The CDR3: CATRGAEVWTDTQYF. CDR3 in DNA: TGTGCCACACGGGGGGCCGAGGTTTGGACAGATACGCAGTATTTT.

The rearrangement joins TRBV12-3 or TRBV12-4 to TRBJ1-6, with 8 positions matching TRBD1. Trimming cost V 3 bases and J 8 bases; bases outside gene matches: 6. The CDR3 has 15 residues. In DNA, the CDR3 is TGTGCCAGCAGTTTTTTCGACAGGGGTGATTCACCCCTCCACTTT. Its protein is CASSFFDRGDSPLHF.

This chain uses TRBV29-1 with TRBJ1-1; D uncertain. Per germline, CDR1 SQVTM and CDR2 ANQGSEA. Trimming left V 4 bases short and J 1 base short, with 13 bases between. The CDR3 length is 14 residues. CDR3 region: CSVGRWLKNTEAFF. DNA for the CDR3: TGCAGCGTTGGAAGGTGGCTCAAGAACACTGAAGCTTTCTTT.

The V and J genes are TRBV12-5 and TRBJ2-3; D may be TRBD1 (6 bases). The CDR3 covers 16 residues. Germline values: CDR1 LGHNT, CDR2 FRNRAP. V lost 5 bases and J lost 0, with 15 bases in between. In nucleotides, the CDR3 is TGTGCTAGTGGTGGACCGGGACACTTAAGCACAGATACGCAGTATTTT. It is translated as CASGGPGHLSTDTQYF.

Ten or more counts support this clonotype. The chain employs TRBV6-4 and TRBJ2-3; D is uncertain. Trimming shortened V by 2 bases and J by 3 bases, and 6 bases separated the two germline ends. This CDR3 comprises 13 residues. CDR1 MRHNA and CDR2 SNTAGT come from the germline V gene. The CDR3 region is CASSDAETDTQYF. In nucleotides, the CDR3 is TGTGCCAGCAGTGACGCGGAAACAGATACGCAGTATTTT.

There are many counts of this clonotype. V and J are TRBV14 and TRBJ2-2; D may be TRBD1 (5 bases). Germline CDR1 SGHDN, CDR2 FVKESK. CDR3 length: 14 residues. Trimming pared 4 bases from V and 6 bases from J, leaving 12 bases between. CDR3: CASSPILGAGELFF. In DNA, the CDR3 is TGTGCCAGCAGCCCGATTCTAGGGGCCGGGGAGCTGTTTTTT.

This clonotype has at least ten counts. The chain is built from TRBV18 and TRBJ2-3, with 9 bases that match TRBD1. Germline V gene lookup returns CDR1 KGHSH and CDR2 LQKENI. Germline trimming cut 3 bases from V and 1 base from J; bases unmatched to any gene: 5. The CDR3 has 16 amino acids. CDR3 loop: CASSPRQGDGTDTQYF. CDR3 DNA: TGTGCCAGCTCACCGAGACAGGGGGACGGCACAGATACGCAGTATTTT.

A few counts support this clonotype. This chain uses TRBV20-1 with TRBJ2-3, with D unclear. Germline V gene lookup returns CDR1 DFQATT and CDR2 SNEGSKA (reference sequence). CDR3 length: 14 residues. V lost 3 bases, J lost 6 bases, and 16 bases lay in between. The CDR3 loop is CSARDPQNGDTQYF. CDR3 bases: TGCAGTGCTAGGGACCCGCAAAACGGCGATACGCAGTATTTT.

This clonotype was seen repeatedly, ten times or more. V is TRBV30 and J is TRBJ2-5; D gene ambiguous. V was trimmed by 3 bases and J by 2 bases, leaving 7 bases between them. The V gene's germline CDR1 is GTSNPN and CDR2 SVGIG (reference sequence). The CDR3 loop spans 12 amino acids. The CDR3 DNA is TGTGCCTGGAGCCCCGTTCAAGAGACCCAGTACTTC. Protein product: CAWSPVQETQYF.

This clonotype was seen repeatedly, ten times or more. V is TRBV18 and J is TRBJ1-2; 7 bases line up with TRBD1. Germline V gives CDR1 KGHSH, CDR2 LQKENI. The CDR3 has 15 amino acids. The V gene end was trimmed by 0 bases and the J gene end by 4 bases; junction bases not matched to a gene: 5. The CDR3 is CASSPPTGTIYGYTF. CDR3 DNA: TGTGCCAGCTCACCACCGACAGGGACCATCTATGGCTACACCTTC.

The chain joins TRBV5-1 to TRBJ2-7, with 9 bases matching TRBD2. Germline V lookup: CDR1 SGHRS, CDR2 YFSETQ. V dropped 4 bases and J dropped 2; count of bases not matched to a gene: 4. This CDR3 has 14 residues. CDR3 nucleotide sequence: TGCGCCAGCAGCCGAGGGACTAGCCCCTACGAGCAGTACTTC. Amino acids: CASSRGTSPYEQYF.

This clonotype was counted between two and nine times. The chain uses TRBV12-3 or TRBV12-4 and TRBJ1-6, with 9 positions matching TRBD1. There are 15 residues in the CDR3. V lost 5 bases, J lost 10 bases, and 9 bases stayed unmatched. CDR3 sequence: CASSMTGTGPSPLHF. CDR3 nucleotides: TGTGCCAGCAGTATGACCGGGACAGGGCCATCACCCCTCCACTTT.